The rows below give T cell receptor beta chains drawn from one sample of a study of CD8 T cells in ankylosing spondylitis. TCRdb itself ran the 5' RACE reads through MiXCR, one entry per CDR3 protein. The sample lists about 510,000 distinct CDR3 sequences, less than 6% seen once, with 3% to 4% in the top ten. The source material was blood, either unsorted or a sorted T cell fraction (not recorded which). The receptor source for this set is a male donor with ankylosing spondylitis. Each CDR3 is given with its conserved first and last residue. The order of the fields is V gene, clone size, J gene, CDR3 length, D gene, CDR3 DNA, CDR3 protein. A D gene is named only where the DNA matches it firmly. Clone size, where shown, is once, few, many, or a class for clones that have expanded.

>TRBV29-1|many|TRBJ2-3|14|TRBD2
TGCAGCGTTGAGGTTGCGGGAGGCCCCGGTACGCAGTATTTT
CSVEVAGGPGTQYF
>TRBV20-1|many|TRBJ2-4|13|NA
TGCAGTGCTCTGGAGCTAGCCAAAAACATTCAGTACTTC
CSALELAKNIQYF
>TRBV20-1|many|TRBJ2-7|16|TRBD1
TGCAGTGCTAGAGAACGGGTCCGGGACAGGTACCACGAGCAGTACTTC
CSARERVRDRYHEQYF
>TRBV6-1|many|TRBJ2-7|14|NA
TGTGCCAGCAGTGAAGCGACAGAAACCTACGAGCAGTACTTC
CASSEATETYEQYF
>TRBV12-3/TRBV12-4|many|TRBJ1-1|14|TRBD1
TGTGCCAGCAGGATGCCAGGGGGGAACACTGAAGCTTTCTTT
CASRMPGGNTEAFF
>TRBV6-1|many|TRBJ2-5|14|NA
TGTGCCAGCAGTCCGGGGGCCCTTCAGGAGACCCAGTACTTC
CASSPGALQETQYF
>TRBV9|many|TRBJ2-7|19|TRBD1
TGTGCCAGCAGCCTAACCCCCTACCTTGACAGGGCGAATTTCTACGAGCAGTACTTC
CASSLTPYLDRANFYEQYF
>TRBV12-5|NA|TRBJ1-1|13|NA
TGTGCTAGTGGTTCCCCCGGCGGGGGTGAAGCTTTCTTT
CASGSPGGGEAFF
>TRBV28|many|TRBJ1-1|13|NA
TGTGCCAGCAGTTACCAGGGCGGGGATGGAGCTTTCTTT
CASSYQGGDGAFF
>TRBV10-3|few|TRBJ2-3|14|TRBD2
TGTGCCATCAGTGAGCCGACTAGCGCAGATACGCAGTATTTT
CAISEPTSADTQYF
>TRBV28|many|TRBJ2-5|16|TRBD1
TGTGCCAGCAGTGGCAGGGGATACAGGGGCAGGGAGACCCAGTACTTC
CASSGRGYRGRETQYF
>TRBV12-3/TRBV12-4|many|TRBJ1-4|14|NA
TGTGCCAGCAGTTTCTCAGGGATCGTTAAAAAACTGTTTTTT
CASSFSGIVKKLFF
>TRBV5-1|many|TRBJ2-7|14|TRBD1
TGCGCCAGCAGCTTCGGACAGGGGACATACGAGCAGTACTTC
CASSFGQGTYEQYF
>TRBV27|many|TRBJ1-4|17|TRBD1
TGTGCCAGCAGGCCGGGACAGGGTCGCCCTAATGATGAAAAACTGTTTTTT
CASRPGQGRPNDEKLFF
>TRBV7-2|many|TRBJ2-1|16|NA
TGTGCCAGCAGCCCCCATCGGGGCAGGTTTAACAATGAGCAGTTCTTC
CASSPHRGRFNNEQFF
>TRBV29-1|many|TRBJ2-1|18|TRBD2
TGCAGCGTTGAAAAGGGACTAGCGGGAGATGGCAGCCCCAATGAGCAGTTCTTC
CSVEKGLAGDGSPNEQFF
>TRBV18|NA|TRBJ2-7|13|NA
TGTGCCAGCTCACCATCAGAATTGGGCGAGCAGTACTTC
CASSPSELGEQYF
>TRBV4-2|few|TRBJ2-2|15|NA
TGTGCCAGCAGCCAAGGGATTTCGGACACCGGGGAGCTGTTTTTT
CASSQGISDTGELFF
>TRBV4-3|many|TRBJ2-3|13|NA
TGCGCCAGCAGCCAGGACCGGGATACTACGCAGTATTTT
CASSQDRDTTQYF
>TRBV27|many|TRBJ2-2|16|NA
TGTGCCAGCAGTTTCTCTGGGGGAGCGAACACCGGGGAGCTGTTTTTT
CASSFSGGANTGELFF
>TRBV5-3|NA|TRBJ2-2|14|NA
TGTGCCAGGAGCCCTGGGCCAGGGCACGGGGAGCTGTTTTTT
CARSPGPGHGELFF
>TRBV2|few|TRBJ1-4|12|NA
TGTGCCAGCAGTGAGGAAAGTGAAAAACTGTTTTTT
CASSEESEKLFF
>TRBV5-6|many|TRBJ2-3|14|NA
TGTGCCAGCAGCTTCGGGACTGAGTTCGATACGCAGTATTTT
CASSFGTEFDTQYF
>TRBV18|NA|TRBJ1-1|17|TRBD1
TGTGCCAGCCTCTCCCCGGCAGGGGGCGTTTGGAACACTGAAGCTTTCTTT
CASLSPAGGVWNTEAFF
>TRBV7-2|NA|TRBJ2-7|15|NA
TGTGCCAGCAGCGGATACTACGACAGACCCTTCGAGCAGTACTTC
CASSGYYDRPFEQYF
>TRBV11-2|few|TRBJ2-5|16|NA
TGTGCCAGCAGCTTAAGGGCAGATTTTAACCAAGAGACCCAGTACTTC
CASSLRADFNQETQYF
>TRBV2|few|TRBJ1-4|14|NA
TGTGCCAGTGGGAGACCCAGGGGTAATGAAAAACTGTTTTTT
CASGRPRGNEKLFF
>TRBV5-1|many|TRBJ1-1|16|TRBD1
TGCGCCAGCAGCTTGAGGTTCGCGGGACAGGGCACTGAAGCTTTCTTT
CASSLRFAGQGTEAFF
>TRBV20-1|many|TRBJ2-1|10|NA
TGCAGTGCTAGCACCCATGAGCAGTTCTTC
CSASTHEQFF
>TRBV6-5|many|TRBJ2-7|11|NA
TGTGCCAGCATAGGGGATAACGAGCAGTACTTC
CASIGDNEQYF
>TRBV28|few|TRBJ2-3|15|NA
TGTGCCAGCAGCCCGTTCATGCCAGGCACAGATACGCAGTATTTT
CASSPFMPGTDTQYF
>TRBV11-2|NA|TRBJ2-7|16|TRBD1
TGTGCCAGCAGCTCTCGACCGGACAGGAGCTCCTACGAGCAGTACTTC
CASSSRPDRSSYEQYF
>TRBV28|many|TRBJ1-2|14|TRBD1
TGTGCCAGCGGTTCCACAGGGGAGTTCTATGGCTACACCTTC
CASGSTGEFYGYTF
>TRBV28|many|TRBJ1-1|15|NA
TGTGCCAGCAGTTTATGGGCAACTCCCCAGACTGAAGCTTTCTTT
CASSLWATPQTEAFF
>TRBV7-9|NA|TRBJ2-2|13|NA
TGTGCCAGCACAAACAGAATCACCGGGGAGCTGTTTTTT
CASTNRITGELFF
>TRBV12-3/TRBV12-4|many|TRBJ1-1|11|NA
TGTGCCAGCAGCCCAGAGGGTAAAGCTTTCTTT
CASSPEGKAFF
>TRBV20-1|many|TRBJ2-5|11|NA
TGCAGTGCTGCCGGTTGGTTTTCCCAGTACTTC
CSAAGWFSQYF
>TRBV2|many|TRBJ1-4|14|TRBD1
TGTGCCAGCAGCTCGAGGACAGGAGTTGAAAAACTGTTTTTT
CASSSRTGVEKLFF
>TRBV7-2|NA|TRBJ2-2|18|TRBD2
TGTGCCAGCAGCTTAGCAACCTCGGGGAGGGCCAACACCGGGGAGCTGTTTTTT
CASSLATSGRANTGELFF
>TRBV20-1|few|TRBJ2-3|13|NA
TGCAGTGCTCCGGGTTCTAGCACAGATACGCAGTATTTT
CSAPGSSTDTQYF